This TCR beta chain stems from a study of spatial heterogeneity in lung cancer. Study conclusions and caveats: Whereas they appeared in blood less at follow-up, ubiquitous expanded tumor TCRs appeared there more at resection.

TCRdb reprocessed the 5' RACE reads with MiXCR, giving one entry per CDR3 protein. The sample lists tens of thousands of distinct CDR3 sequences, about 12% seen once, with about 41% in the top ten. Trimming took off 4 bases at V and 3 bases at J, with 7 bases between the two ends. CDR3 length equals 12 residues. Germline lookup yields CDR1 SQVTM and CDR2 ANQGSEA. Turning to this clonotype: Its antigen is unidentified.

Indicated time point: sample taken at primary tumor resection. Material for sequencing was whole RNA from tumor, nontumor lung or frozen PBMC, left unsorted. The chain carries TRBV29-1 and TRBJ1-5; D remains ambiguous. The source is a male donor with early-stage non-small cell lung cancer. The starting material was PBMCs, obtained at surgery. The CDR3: CSVGQDNQPQHF. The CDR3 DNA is TGCAGCGTTGGACAAGACAATCAGCCCCAGCATTTT.